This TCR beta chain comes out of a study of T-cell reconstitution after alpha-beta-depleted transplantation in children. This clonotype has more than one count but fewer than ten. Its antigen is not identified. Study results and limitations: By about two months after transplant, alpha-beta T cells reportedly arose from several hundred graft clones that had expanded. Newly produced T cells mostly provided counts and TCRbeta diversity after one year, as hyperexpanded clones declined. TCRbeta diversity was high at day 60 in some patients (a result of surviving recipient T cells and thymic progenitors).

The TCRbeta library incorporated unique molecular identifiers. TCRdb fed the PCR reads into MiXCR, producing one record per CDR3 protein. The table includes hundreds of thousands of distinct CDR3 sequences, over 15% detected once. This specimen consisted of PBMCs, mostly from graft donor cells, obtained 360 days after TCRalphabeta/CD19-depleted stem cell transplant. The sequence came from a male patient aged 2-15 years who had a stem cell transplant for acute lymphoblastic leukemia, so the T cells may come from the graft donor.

Here the CDR3 reads CAISASQGDTEAFF. The CDR3 nucleotides read TGTGCCATCAGTGCGTCCCAGGGCGACACTGAAGCTTTCTTT. The chain employs TRBV10-3 and TRBJ1-1; D might be TRBD1 (5 bases). Trimming removed 4 bases at V and 3 bases at J, with 12 bases between. The CDR3 is 14 residues long. The V gene's germline CDR1 is ENHRY and CDR2 SYGVKD.